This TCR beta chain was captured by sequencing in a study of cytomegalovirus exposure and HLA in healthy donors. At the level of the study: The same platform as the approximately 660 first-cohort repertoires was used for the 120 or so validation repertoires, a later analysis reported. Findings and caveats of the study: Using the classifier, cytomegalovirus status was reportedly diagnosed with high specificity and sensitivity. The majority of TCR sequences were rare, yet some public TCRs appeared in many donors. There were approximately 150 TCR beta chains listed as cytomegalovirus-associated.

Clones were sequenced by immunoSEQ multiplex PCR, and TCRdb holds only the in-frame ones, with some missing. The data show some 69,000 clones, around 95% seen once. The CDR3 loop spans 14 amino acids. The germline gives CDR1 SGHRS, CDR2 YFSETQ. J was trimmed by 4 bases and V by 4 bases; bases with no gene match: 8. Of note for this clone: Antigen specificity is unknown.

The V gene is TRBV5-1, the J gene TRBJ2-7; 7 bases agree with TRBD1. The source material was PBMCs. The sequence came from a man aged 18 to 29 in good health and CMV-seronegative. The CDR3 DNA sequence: TGCGCCAGCAGCGTCACAGGGGTAGGTTACGAGCAGTACTTC. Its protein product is CASSVTGVGYEQYF.